Listed here are 20 T cell receptor beta chains from one sample, sequenced in a study of blood T cells in healthy people across ages. Using a J-beta primer mix together with a sample-barcoded 5' primer, a second PCR was run for roughly 7 to 12 cycles. MiXCR was run by TCRdb on the 5' RACE reads, yielding one entry per CDR3 protein. This table has roughly 1,800,000 distinct CDR3 sequences, around half appearing once. The source material was blood. These receptors were taken from a middle-aged woman in good health.

This clonotype is a singleton in its sample. The chain has TRBV6-5 and TRBJ2-3; D not certain. In germline, CDR1 is MNHEY, CDR2 SVGAGI. The V end was cut by 6 bases, the J end by 2 bases, with 15 bases between. This CDR3 region has 15 residues. The CDR3 nucleotides are TGTGCCAGCAGCCTGCAGCGCCAGGTCACAGATACGCAGTATTTT. Encoded protein: CASSLQRQVTDTQYF.

The V call is TRBV4-3, the J call TRBJ1-2; D possibly corresponds to TRBD1 (5 bases). V was trimmed by 1 base and J by 7 bases, leaving 19 bases between them. Germline lookup yields CDR1 LGHNA and CDR2 YSLEER. The CDR3 consists of 16 residues. The CDR3 protein is CASSQVTGLTLGGYTF. The CDR3 DNA is TGCGCCAGCAGCCAAGTAACAGGCTTGACTCTTGGTGGCTACACCTTC.

Turning to this clonotype: Being one base from a much bigger clone, this may be a read error. The chain is built from TRBV7-9 and TRBJ2-1; D not resolved. Germline V gene data show CDR1 as SEHNR and CDR2 as FQNEAQ (reference sequence). The CDR3 sequence is 12 residues long. Trimming left V 3 bases short and J 13 bases short, with 13 bases between. CDR3 bases: TGTGCCAGCAGCTTCACAGAAGAGACCCAGTTCTTC. Amino acids: CASSFTEETQFF.

This clonotype came up a few times. The chain combines TRBV29-1 with TRBJ1-2; no firm D call. Germline CDR1 is SQVTM and CDR2 is ANQGSEA. V shed 3 bases and J shed 6 bases, with 11 bases lying between them. The CDR3 is 12 amino acids. CDR3 sequence reads: CSVDWPLNGYTF. The DNA for the CDR3 is TGCAGCGTTGATTGGCCCCTCAATGGCTACACCTTC.

This chain links TRBV27 with TRBJ1-2, with D tentatively TRBD1 (5 bases). Germline assignment: CDR1 MNHEY and CDR2 SMNVEV (reference sequence). Trimming pared 5 bases from V and 8 bases from J, leaving 24 bases between. CDR3 length: 16 amino acids. The CDR3 coding sequence is TGTGCCAGCAGTCAATATCCGGGACGGACGGAGAAAGGCTACACCTTC. It yields the protein CASSQYPGRTEKGYTF.

Details on this clonotype: A read error may produce the germline difference seen at one junction end. The chain employs TRBV7-3 and TRBJ1-4; D unclear. The CDR3 is 13 residues long. Germline CDR1 reads SGHTA; CDR2 reads FQGTGA. The CDR3 DNA reads TGCGCCAGCAGCTTAATCCCGGATGAAAAACTGTTTTTT. It specifies CASSLIPDEKLFF.

The CDR3 here is CASSPSGAGYEQYF. In nucleotides, the CDR3 is TGCGCCAGCAGCCCTAGCGGGGCGGGCTACGAGCAGTACTTC. The chain links TRBV4-1 to TRBJ2-7, with TRBD2 identical over 9 bases. Germline-derived CDR1 and CDR2 are MGHRA and YSYEKL. With V trimmed by 4 bases and J by 3 bases, 4 bases remained unmatched. The length of the CDR3 is 14 residues.

The chain has TRBV20-1 and TRBJ2-2; D is unresolved. V shed 2 bases and J shed 7 bases, with 8 bases lying between them. Germline V gene lookup returns CDR1 DFQATT and CDR2 SNEGSKA (reference sequence). This CDR3 has 12 residues. The CDR3 coding sequence is TGCAGTGCTAGATCGGAGCACGGGGAGCTGTTTTTT. Residues: CSARSEHGELFF.

CDR3 DNA: TGTGCCAGCAGCTCCCCCGCGCGTGAAGCTTTCTTT. Translation: CASSSPAREAFF. The rearrangement joins TRBV7-2 to TRBJ1-1; D unresolved. V lost 4 bases and J lost 7, with 10 bases in between. This CDR3 has 12 residues. From germline, CDR1 is SGHTA and CDR2 FQGNSA.

The V gene is TRBV20-1, the J gene TRBJ1-2; 7 positions match TRBD1. CDR1 and CDR2 (germline): DFQATT, SNEGSKA (reference sequence). V lost 6 bases and J lost 4; bases outside the gene matches: 17. This CDR3 has 16 amino acids. CDR3 amino acids: CSAVDRAKVAGYGYTF. The CDR3 DNA reads as TGCAGTGCCGTAGACAGGGCGAAGGTGGCTGGCTATGGCTACACCTTC.

The rearrangement uses TRBV12-5 and TRBJ2-1; 7 bases map to TRBD2. Germline V gives CDR1 LGHNT, CDR2 FRNRAP. V lost 3 bases to trimming and J lost 1 base; unmatched junction nucleotides: 6. CDR3 length equals 16 residues. The CDR3 DNA follows: TGTGCTAGTGGTTTCGACCCGGGACTATCCTACAATGAGCAGTTCTTC. Amino acid sequence: CASGFDPGLSYNEQFF.

V gene TRBV7-2 combines with J gene TRBJ2-4; D possibly matches TRBD1 or TRBD2 (5 bases each). Matching the DNA end better, TRBJ2-7 makes the J call doubtful. The CDR3 extends over 14 amino acids. Germline-derived CDR1 and CDR2 are SGHTA and FQGNSA. The chain's CDR3 is CASSLTTDYYEQYF. The CDR3 DNA is TGTGCCAGCAGCCTCACGACAGACTACTACGAGCAGTACTTC.

This chain links TRBV29-1 with TRBJ2-5; D perhaps matches TRBD2 (5 bases). The better agreement between TRBJ2-7 and the DNA end casts doubt on the J call. The length of the CDR3 is 16 residues. Germline V lookup: CDR1 SQVTM, CDR2 ANQGSEA. The CDR3 DNA is TGCAGCGTTGGCGTCGTACGGGGTTTGGGATACGACGAGCAGTACTTC. Its translation: CSVGVVRGLGYDEQYF.

This chain links TRBV24-1 with TRBJ2-1; no reliable D call. Germline loops: CDR1 KGHDR, CDR2 SFDVKD. There are 12 residues in the CDR3. Trimming took off 7 bases at V and 6 bases at J, with 9 bases between the two ends. In nucleotides, the CDR3 is TGTGCCACCAGGGGTTGGGGCAATGAGCAGTTCTTC. Translation gives CATRGWGNEQFF.

This clonotype was picked up a small number of times. The J gene is TRBJ2-6, the V gene TRBV29-1, with D perhaps given as TRBD1 or TRBD2 (5 bases each). CDR1 is SQVTM and CDR2 is ANQGSEA in the germline V gene. V lost 6 bases and J 4 bases, leaving 13 bases between the germline ends. The CDR3 is 14 amino acids. CDR3 bases: TGCAGCGTGACGGCAGGGACCGGGGCCAACGTCCTGACTTTC. Translation: CSVTAGTGANVLTF.

This clonotype was counted between two and nine times. The V and J genes are TRBV7-2 and TRBJ2-4; 9 nucleotides agree with TRBD1. CDR1 and CDR2 (germline): SGHTA, FQGNSA. The junction had 4 bases not matched to a gene; V was cut back by 5 bases and J by 5 bases. This CDR3 has 14 amino acids. The CDR3: CASSQRDRENIQYF. The CDR3 region has the DNA TGTGCCAGCAGCCAACGGGACAGGGAAAACATTCAGTACTTC.

V is TRBV11-1 and J is TRBJ2-6; 10 bases match TRBD2. The CDR3 totals 17 residues. The ends lost 1 base at V and 3 bases at J; junction bases unmatched: 3. Germline CDR1 reads SGHAT; CDR2 reads FQDESV (reference sequence). The CDR3 loop is CASSLVAGGVGANVLTF. The DNA for the CDR3 is TGTGCCAGCAGCTTAGTAGCGGGGGGAGTTGGGGCCAACGTCCTGACTTTC.

This clonotype has just a few counts. The chain uses TRBV4-3 and TRBJ2-7; 8 nucleotides line up with TRBD1. This CDR3 has 17 amino acids. The trim removed 0 bases at V and 5 bases at J, leaving 12 bases unmatched. Germline V gene lookup returns CDR1 LGHNA and CDR2 YSLEER. The CDR3 DNA is TGCGCCAGCAGCCAAGATCGGCGGGGACAGGATTGCGACGAGCAGTACTTC. Translating it yields CASSQDRRGQDCDEQYF.

The V call is TRBV6-6, the J call TRBJ2-3, with D perhaps being TRBD1 or TRBD2 (5 bases each). The CDR3 is 14 residues long. Germline CDR1 and CDR2: MNHNY and SVGAGI (reference sequence). Trimming pared 8 bases from V and 4 bases from J, leaving 16 bases between. The CDR3, as DNA: TGTGCCAGCGGGGGAACAATTAGGGCAGATACGCAGTATTTT. It specifies CASGGTIRADTQYF.

This chain uses TRBV12-3 or TRBV12-4 with TRBJ1-5; unclear D gene. There are 16 residues in the CDR3. V was shortened by 5 bases and J by 1 base, with 15 bases between the two germline ends. The CDR3 reads CASSPTILGSNQPQHF. The CDR3 bases are TGTGCCAGCAGTCCCACCATCTTGGGGAGCAATCAGCCCCAGCATTTT.